The rows below give T cell receptor beta chains drawn from one sample of a study of identical twins. TCRdb re-called the 5' RACE reads through MiXCR, storing one row per CDR3 protein. The repertoire holds 500,000 to 700,000 distinct CDR3 sequences, just over 7% seen once, with approximately 1.5% in the top ten. The same data also went into a second study, on yellow fever vaccine responses in identical twins.

Sequencing was performed on PBMCs. The source of these receptors is a woman between 18 and 29 years old in good health. Both conserved end residues are part of each CDR3. The D gene is left open where the match is weak. Not all rows give a size; the values are once, few, many and, for expanded clones, a class.

v_gene	j_gene	abundance	d_gene	CDR3aa	CDR3nt
TRBV28	TRBJ2-7	NA	NA	CASRSDGYEQYF	TGTGCCAGCAGATCGGACGGCTACGAGCAGTACTTC
TRBV28	TRBJ1-5	NA	TRBD1	CASSLRDSPQPQHF	TGTGCCAGCAGTTTACGGGACAGCCCCCAGCCCCAGCATTTT
TRBV5-1	TRBJ1-2	NA	NA	CASSISTVLHYGDGYTF	TGCGCCAGCAGTATTAGTACCGTCCTGCACTATGGGGATGGCTACACCTTC
TRBV6-5	TRBJ2-2	many	NA	CASISFTNTGELFF	TGTGCCAGCATTTCTTTTACGAACACCGGGGAGCTGTTTTTT
TRBV15	TRBJ2-1	many	NA	CATSRVYGAQEGQFF	TGTGCCACCAGCAGAGTATATGGGGCTCAGGAGGGGCAGTTCTTC
TRBV7-2	TRBJ2-7	many	TRBD2	CASSLGRLAGSYEQYF	TGTGCCAGCAGCTTAGGTCGACTAGCGGGATCCTACGAGCAGTACTTC
TRBV20-1	TRBJ2-7	NA	TRBD2	CSAPTPGLAGGSYEQYF	TGCAGTGCTCCAACTCCGGGACTAGCGGGAGGTTCCTACGAGCAGTACTTC
TRBV7-8	TRBJ2-1	NA	NA	CASSLSGTVYNEQFF	TGTGCCAGCAGCTTATCAGGGACCGTCTACAATGAGCAGTTCTTC
TRBV13	TRBJ1-1	few	TRBD1	CASSFSPQGTGTEAFF	TGTGCCAGCAGCTTCAGCCCCCAGGGGACAGGGACTGAAGCTTTCTTT
TRBV12-3/TRBV12-4	TRBJ1-2	few	NA	CASTKEPDGYTF	TGTGCCAGCACCAAGGAACCCGATGGCTACACCTTC
TRBV5-6	TRBJ1-6	many	TRBD1	CASSTTDRFSVFHF	TGTGCCAGCAGCACGACGGACAGGTTCTCAGTCTTCCACTTT
TRBV13	TRBJ2-7	NA	TRBD1	CASSRGTGTYEQYF	TGTGCCAGCAGCCGCGGGACAGGGACATACGAGCAGTACTTC
TRBV7-9	TRBJ1-4	many	NA	CASSDPSWGEKLFF	TGTGCCAGCAGCGACCCCAGTTGGGGAGAAAAACTGTTTTTT
TRBV12-3/TRBV12-4	TRBJ2-3	many	NA	CASSPRETQADTQYF	TGTGCCAGCAGCCCCCGGGAGACGCAGGCAGATACGCAGTATTTT
TRBV3-1	TRBJ1-1	NA	TRBD1	CASSRGQGSEAFF	TGTGCCAGCAGCCGAGGACAGGGCTCTGAAGCTTTCTTT
TRBV5-1	TRBJ2-3	few	TRBD2	CATQQRGGRDTQYF	TGCGCCACCCAGCAGCGGGGGGGCCGAGATACGCAGTATTTT
TRBV19	TRBJ2-1	few	TRBD2	CASKVSGRTSYNEQFF	TGTGCCAGTAAGGTTAGCGGGAGGACCTCCTACAATGAGCAGTTCTTC
TRBV7-9	TRBJ2-1	few	NA	CASSGYWAESSYNEQFF	TGTGCCAGCAGCGGATATTGGGCGGAAAGCTCCTACAATGAGCAGTTCTTC
TRBV18	TRBJ1-1	NA	NA	CASSLAGTQMNTEAFF	TGTGCCAGCTCATTGGCCGGGACACAAATGAACACTGAAGCTTTCTTT
TRBV5-6	TRBJ2-1	NA	NA	CASSGGHSTTYNEQFF	TGTGCCAGCAGCGGGGGACATTCGACGACGTACAATGAGCAGTTCTTC
TRBV28	TRBJ2-7	many	NA	CASNEGLYEQYF	TGTGCCAGCAACGAAGGACTCTACGAGCAGTACTTC
TRBV7-9	TRBJ1-1	NA	TRBD1	CASRKGQDHPEAFF	TGTGCCAGCAGAAAGGGACAGGATCACCCTGAAGCTTTCTTT
TRBV20-1	TRBJ2-3	few	TRBD2	CSASVAGPSDTQYF	TGCAGTGCTAGTGTAGCGGGACCCTCAGATACGCAGTATTTT
TRBV28	TRBJ2-3	few	TRBD2	CASSSPLAGEGDTQYF	TGTGCCAGCAGTTCCCCCCTAGCGGGAGAGGGAGATACGCAGTATTTT
TRBV9	TRBJ2-5	few	TRBD2	CASSGAGAPETQYF	TGTGCCAGCAGCGGGGCGGGAGCCCCAGAGACCCAGTACTTC
TRBV10-3	TRBJ2-1	many	NA	CAISDSNEQFF	TGTGCCATCAGTGACTCCAATGAGCAGTTCTTC
TRBV5-1	TRBJ2-1	many	NA	CASSSAGISYNEQFF	TGCGCCAGCAGCTCGGCTGGCATAAGCTACAATGAGCAGTTCTTC
TRBV13	TRBJ1-1	many	NA	CASSLAYGTRWTEAFF	TGTGCCAGCAGCTTAGCTTATGGAACACGGTGGACTGAAGCTTTCTTT
TRBV24-1	TRBJ1-1	few	NA	CATSDQRGGQDTEAFF	TGTGCCACCAGTGACCAGCGGGGGGGGCAGGACACTGAAGCTTTCTTT
TRBV10-3	TRBJ2-3	NA	NA	CAISGTTADTQYF	TGTGCCATCAGCGGGACGACTGCAGATACGCAGTATTTT
TRBV25-1	TRBJ2-7	few	NA	CASSRGGLYEQYF	TGTGCCAGCAGTAGAGGAGGGCTCTACGAGCAGTACTTC
TRBV12-5	TRBJ2-1	few	TRBD2	CASGLVPTLAGEDYNEQFF	TGTGCTAGTGGTTTGGTACCCACTCTAGCGGGAGAGGACTACAATGAGCAGTTCTTC
TRBV5-1	TRBJ1-1	many	NA	CASSSGPGEAFF	TGCGCCAGCAGCTCAGGACCGGGTGAAGCTTTCTTT
TRBV10-3	TRBJ2-5	many	NA	CAISDGVMETQYF	TGTGCCATCAGTGATGGGGTTATGGAGACCCAGTACTTC
TRBV27	TRBJ1-4	NA	NA	CATFRRSNEKLFF	TGTGCCACCTTTCGCCGGTCTAATGAAAAACTGTTTTTT
TRBV5-5	TRBJ2-1	many	TRBD2	CASSLEGLAGTYNEQFF	TGTGCCAGCAGCTTGGAGGGGCTAGCGGGAACATACAATGAGCAGTTCTTC
TRBV7-2	TRBJ2-4	many	TRBD1	CASSSRDRWNIQYF	TGTGCCAGCAGTAGCCGGGACAGGTGGAACATTCAGTACTTC
TRBV6-1	TRBJ1-5	NA	NA	CASSGTGSPRGNQPQHF	TGTGCCAGCAGTGGAACAGGGAGCCCCAGGGGCAATCAGCCCCAGCATTTT
TRBV15	TRBJ2-3	few	NA	CATRARSSTDTQYF	TGTGCCACCAGGGCCCGTTCTAGCACAGATACGCAGTATTTT
TRBV3-1	TRBJ2-1	few	TRBD2	CASSQDLGLAGPAYNEQFF	TGTGCCAGCAGCCAAGATCTCGGGCTAGCGGGGCCGGCCTACAATGAGCAGTTCTTC
TRBV5-1	TRBJ2-6	NA	NA	CASSSQYTTISSGANVLTF	TGCGCCAGCAGCTCCCAATATACGACAATCAGCTCTGGGGCCAACGTCCTGACTTTC
TRBV9	TRBJ2-5	few	NA	CASSPGREFETQYF	TGTGCGAGCAGTCCGGGGCGGGAATTTGAGACCCAGTACTTC
TRBV20-1	TRBJ2-2	NA	NA	CSARSAPGRTGELFF	TGCAGTGCTAGATCGGCCCCGGGTAGGACCGGGGAGCTGTTTTTT
TRBV14	TRBJ2-7	NA	NA	CASSQLDSYEQYF	TGTGCCAGCAGCCAATTGGACAGCTACGAGCAGTACTTC
TRBV7-2	TRBJ1-5	NA	NA	CASSLALTDPNQPQHF	TGTGCCAGCAGCTTAGCGCTGACAGACCCCAATCAGCCACAGCATTTT
TRBV9	TRBJ1-2	many	NA	CASSVVGVGGGYTF	TGTGCCAGCAGCGTAGTGGGTGTAGGCGGTGGCTACACCTTC
TRBV29-1	TRBJ1-1	NA	NA	CSVWGGANTEAFF	TGCAGCGTTTGGGGGGGCGCGAACACTGAAGCTTTCTTT
TRBV2	TRBJ1-1	many	TRBD1	CASSEQGALNTEAFF	TGTGCCAGCAGTGAACAGGGGGCATTGAACACTGAAGCTTTCTTT
TRBV24-1	TRBJ2-7	many	NA	CATSSGVSYEQYF	TGTGCCACCAGTTCAGGGGTGTCCTACGAGCAGTACTTC
TRBV11-2	TRBJ2-5	NA	TRBD1	CASSLRGDRKLKETQYF	TGTGCCAGCAGCTTAAGGGGGGACAGGAAACTAAAAGAGACCCAGTACTTC
TRBV12-3/TRBV12-4	TRBJ1-1	many	NA	CASRPTAGTEAFF	TGTGCCAGCAGACCGACAGCAGGCACTGAAGCTTTCTTT
TRBV5-1	TRBJ2-7	many	TRBD2	CASSLAFPGASGNYEQYF	TGCGCCAGCAGCTTGGCCTTTCCTGGGGCTAGCGGAAACTACGAGCAGTACTTC
TRBV6-1	TRBJ1-6	many	NA	CASSEGGGNSPLHF	TGTGCCAGCAGTGAAGGGGGGGGGAATTCACCCCTCCACTTT
TRBV20-1	TRBJ1-2	NA	TRBD1	CSARETGTGARENYGYTF	TGCAGTGCTAGAGAAACCGGGACAGGGGCGCGTGAGAACTATGGCTACACCTTC
TRBV7-3	TRBJ2-2	NA	TRBD1	CASSPEAGGAVGELFF	TGTGCCAGCAGCCCCGAGGCAGGGGGCGCGGTCGGGGAGCTGTTTTTT